This passage covers 11 T cell receptor beta chains from one sample sequenced in a study of Graves' ophthalmopathy and Graves' hyperthyroidism. Amplification targeted the TCR beta CDR3 regions, with RNA transcripts as the source material. The first round was an RT-PCR with HTBI primers, and the second round was a multiplex PCR. TCRdb reprocessed the multiplex PCR reads via MiXCR and lists one record per CDR3 protein. Of some 210,000 distinct CDR3 sequences detected, less than 30% appear once; the ten largest clones hold about 9.1%. The sample consisted of peripheral blood. These receptors all stem from a man between 45 and 60 years old with Graves' ophthalmopathy.

The chain joins TRBV28 to TRBJ2-7, with 16 bases that match TRBD2. V gave up 4 bases and J gave up 3 bases; unmatched junction bases: 12. CDR1 and CDR2 (germline): MDHEN, SYDVKM. The CDR3 is made up of 19 amino acids. CDR3 loop: CASSSYMGLAGGPGYEQYF. The DNA of the CDR3 is TGTGCCAGCAGTTCGTACATGGGACTAGCGGGAGGGCCCGGCTACGAGCAGTACTTC.

This sequence joins TRBV6-2 or TRBV6-3 and TRBJ2-7; 10 bases fit TRBD1. The V gene's germline CDR1 is MNHEY and CDR2 SVGEGT. CDR3 size: 15 residues. Trimming took 2 bases from V and 2 from J; bases not matched to a gene: 3. CDR3 DNA sequence: TGTGCCAGCAGTTACGGGGACAGGGGAACCTACGAGCAGTACTTC. Translating it yields CASSYGDRGTYEQYF.

This clonotype was picked up many times. A read error is possible here, since a much larger clone lies one base away. V and J are TRBV20-1 and TRBJ1-5; perhaps TRBD1 as D (5 bases). CDR3 length equals 12 residues. The germline CDR1 and CDR2 sequences are DFQATT and SNEGSKA (reference sequence). V dropped 0 bases and J dropped 7 bases, with 7 bases sitting between them. CDR3 bases: TGCAGTGCTAGAGAGGGGGGGCAGCCCCAGCATTTT. Translating it yields CSAREGGQPQHF.

The V and J genes are TRBV15 and TRBJ2-7; the D is unclear. The length of the CDR3 is 13 residues. V was clipped by 3 bases and J by 3 bases, with 9 bases between them. Germline CDR1 LNHNV, CDR2 YYDKDF (reference sequence). CDR3 in amino acids: CATSSLGFYEQYF. CDR3 nucleotides: TGTGCCACCAGCAGTTTGGGGTTCTACGAGCAGTACTTC. The entire variable domain, with the rest obtained from reference TRBV15 and TRBJ2-7, is as follows: DAMVIQNPRYQVTQFGKPVTLSCSQTLNHNVMYWYQQKSSQAPKLLFHYYDKDFNNEADTPDNFQSRRPNTSFCFLDIRSPGLGDTAMYLCATSSLGFYEQYFGPGTRLTVT.

Comment on this clonotype: A much more abundant neighbour one base away suggests this may be a read error. The chain joins TRBV18 to TRBJ1-2; perhaps TRBD1 as D (6 bases). Germline V gene lookup returns CDR1 KGHSH and CDR2 LQKENI. CDR3 size: 14 residues. CDR3 in DNA: TGTGCCAGCCCACCTCCGGACAGCCTCTATGGCTACACCTTC. Translation gives CASPPPDSLYGYTF.

This clonotype was counted only a few times. The chain couples TRBV6-1 to TRBJ1-1; no clear D gene. V gave up 2 bases and J gave up 0 bases, with 19 bases separating them. The CDR3 is 18 amino acids. Germline lookup yields CDR1 MNHNS and CDR2 SASEGT. The CDR3 reads CASSEIRLDVFMNTEAFF. DNA for the CDR3: TGTGCCAGCAGTGAAATTAGACTGGACGTCTTTATGAACACTGAAGCTTTCTTT.

This rearrangement joins TRBV20-1 to TRBJ2-5; 12 nucleotides line up with TRBD2. This CDR3 is 15 amino acids long. V shed 1 base, J shed 2 bases, and the junction held 2 bases outside the gene matches. In germline, CDR1 is DFQATT, CDR2 SNEGSKA (reference sequence). The CDR3 protein is CSARGTSGKQETQYF. CDR3 in DNA: TGCAGTGCTAGAGGGACTAGCGGGAAACAAGAGACCCAGTACTTC.

This clonotype was seen at least ten times. The V call is TRBV12-3 or TRBV12-4, the J call TRBJ2-5; 14 positions agree with TRBD2. The V and J ends lost 7 bases and 3 bases, in that order; junction bases with no gene match: 7. There are 16 residues in the CDR3. The CDR3 region is CASTAEGLAGEETQYF. The CDR3 DNA reads TGTGCCAGCACCGCCGAGGGACTAGCGGGAGAAGAGACCCAGTACTTC.

This rearrangement joins TRBV28 to TRBJ1-2, with a weak D call TRBD1 (5 bases). Between the trimmed V and J ends, which lost 4 bases and 3 bases, there was a span of 9 bases. CDR1 is MDHEN, CDR2 SYDVKM, per germline. This CDR3 spans 13 amino acids. As DNA, the CDR3 is TGTGCCAGCAGTTCCGGGGCGCACTATGGCTACACCTTC. Protein: CASSSGAHYGYTF.

This clonotype has at least ten counts. The chain combines TRBV2 with TRBJ2-7, with TRBD2 matching 9 bases. Germline CDR1 reads SNHLY; CDR2 reads FYNNEI. CDR3 length: 15 amino acids. J was trimmed by 4 bases and V by 1 base; bases with no gene match: 5. CDR3 in amino acids: CASSEVIAGEYEQYF. The DNA for the CDR3 is TGTGCCAGCAGTGAAGTAATAGCGGGAGAGTACGAGCAGTACTTC.

V and J are TRBV27 and TRBJ2-5, with D possibly being TRBD2 (5 bases). Trimming cost V 6 bases and J 2 bases, with 10 bases left between them. The CDR3 has 13 residues. CDR1 MNHEY and CDR2 SMNVEV come from the germline V gene (reference sequence). The CDR3, as DNA: TGTGCCAGCAGCCATAAGCGGCAAGAGACCCAGTACTTC. Translation gives CASSHKRQETQYF.